The next 27 T cell receptor beta chains were all read from a single sample in a study of graft-versus-host responses after intestinal transplantation. The antigens these receptors bind are not known. Method: immunoSEQ multiplex PCR; TCRdb's copy keeps in-frame clones and lacks some. Among some 41,000 clones, around 96% were seen once, and the ten largest hold about 0.54%. The source material was unstimulated CD8+ T cells sorted from spleen or lymph node cells, sampled before transplant. The receptors here all came from a human donor who was the organ donor for an intestinal transplant.

The rearrangement uses TRBV6-1 and TRBJ1-2, with 10 bases that match TRBD1. The J segment lost 6 bases and the V segment lost 5 bases, leaving 3 bases of the junction unmatched. CDR3 size: 13 residues. Germline lookup yields CDR1 MNHNS and CDR2 SASEGT. The CDR3 bases are TGTGCCAGCAGTTCCGGGACAGGGGATGGCTACACCTTC. The encoded protein is CASSSGTGDGYTF.

The chain employs TRBV10-3 and TRBJ2-7; TRBD2 agrees at 10 bases. The CDR3 sequence is 13 residues long. The ends lost 5 bases at V and 2 bases at J; junction bases unmatched: 0. The germline V gene encodes CDR1 ENHRY and CDR2 SYGVKD. This chain's CDR3 is CAISSGGAYEQYF. In nucleotides, the CDR3 is TGTGCCATCAGTAGCGGGGGGGCCTACGAGCAGTACTTC.

This clone was recorded once. The chain recombines TRBV5-4 with TRBJ2-7; 8 nucleotides align to TRBD2. This CDR3 spans 14 amino acids. CDR1 SGHNT and CDR2 YYREEE come from the germline V gene (reference sequence). The trim removed 2 bases at V and 6 bases at J, leaving 7 bases unmatched. The CDR3 is CASSLSGGAAEQYF. CDR3 nucleotides: TGTGCCAGCAGCTTATCCGGGGGGGCGGCCGAGCAGTACTTC.

The chain combines TRBV6-6 with TRBJ2-7; 8 bases match TRBD2. CDR3 length equals 14 residues. CDR1 is MNHNY and CDR2 is SVGAGI in the germline V gene (reference sequence). V gave up 4 bases and J gave up 3 bases; unmatched junction bases: 5. The CDR3 region has the DNA TGTGCCAGCAGTTGGAGTAGCGGGGACTACGAGCAGTACTTC. Its protein is CASSWSSGDYEQYF.

Of note for this clone: An end of the junction does not agree with germline; a read error may underlie this. This specimen includes other DNA sequences encoding the same CDR3. The chain carries TRBV6-5 and TRBJ1-4; D call uncertain. The CDR3 runs to 16 residues. Germline V gives CDR1 MNHEY, CDR2 SVGAGI. This chain's CDR3 is CASSYSGLTTNEKLFF. The DNA of the CDR3 is TGTGCCAGCAGTTACTCGGGCCTAACAACTAATGAAAAGCTGTTTTTT.

Only one count was recorded for this clone. The chain combines TRBV29-1 with TRBJ2-2; D gene ambiguous. The ends were cut back, 3 bases at V and 4 bases at J, with 9 bases in the middle. The CDR3 runs to 13 residues. Germline V gene lookup returns CDR1 SQVTM and CDR2 ANQGSEA. The CDR3 DNA is TGCAGCGTTGATGACCCACTCACCGGGGAGCTGTTTTTT. Encoded protein: CSVDDPLTGELFF.

The chain has TRBV29-1 and TRBJ2-7; the D call may be TRBD1 or TRBD2 (5 bases each). The ends were cut back, 0 bases at V and 4 bases at J, with 7 bases in the middle. The germline gives CDR1 SQVTM, CDR2 ANQGSEA. This CDR3 has 12 residues. The CDR3 is CSVEEGPYEQYF. The CDR3 coding sequence is TGCAGCGTTGAAGAGGGACCGTACGAGCAGTACTTC.

V is TRBV7-9 and J is TRBJ1-5; D perhaps matches TRBD1 (5 bases). V dropped 4 bases and J dropped 0 bases, with 13 bases sitting between them. This CDR3 region has 16 residues. Germline V CDR1 and CDR2: SEHNR, FQNEAQ (reference sequence). In DNA form, the CDR3 reads TGTGCCAGCAGCTCTCAGGGACCAAATAGCAATCAGCCCCAGCATTTT. Protein sequence: CASSSQGPNSNQPQHF. The complete variable domain, with remaining parts taken from reference TRBV7-9 and TRBJ1-5, reads DTGVSQNPRHKITKRGQNVTFRCDPISEHNRLYWYRQTLGQGPEFLTYFQNEAQLEKSRLLSDRFSAERPKGSFSTLEIQRTEQGDSAMYLCASSSQGPNSNQPQHFGDGTRLSIL.

CDR3 amino acids: CAAGDREYGYTF. The CDR3 bases are TGTGCCGCGGGGGACAGGGAATATGGCTACACCTTC. The V call is TRBV18, the J call TRBJ1-2; 9 nucleotides agree with TRBD1. Trimming cost V 11 bases and J 5 bases; bases outside gene matches: 6. Germline V gives CDR1 KGHSH, CDR2 LQKENI. The CDR3 consists of 12 residues.

This chain connects TRBV19 to TRBJ1-5; no firm D call. The V and J ends lost 4 bases and 5 bases respectively, with 9 bases between them. Per germline, CDR1 LNHDA and CDR2 SQIVND (reference sequence). The CDR3 totals 13 residues. This CDR3 reads CASSSGLDQPQHF. The CDR3 DNA reads as TGTGCCAGTAGTAGTGGGTTGGATCAGCCCCAGCATTTT.

This sequence joins TRBV4-2 and TRBJ2-3, with 7 positions matching TRBD2. Germline loops: CDR1 LGHNA, CDR2 YNFKEQ. The CDR3 length is 16 residues. V was pared by 4 bases and J by 7 bases, with 14 bases of the junction left unmatched. The CDR3 region is CASSPAGPLAEYTQYF. The CDR3 region has the DNA TGTGCCAGCAGCCCAGCCGGGCCCCTAGCGGAGTATACGCAGTATTTT.

The rearrangement links TRBV4-3 to TRBJ2-5; D remains ambiguous. V was shortened by 2 bases and J by 1 base, with 14 bases between the two germline ends. Germline assignment: CDR1 LGHNA and CDR2 YSLEER. This CDR3 region has 16 residues. CDR3 DNA sequence: TGCGCCAGCAGCCAACTTCGAGGAATATCCCAAGAGACCCAGTACTTC. Protein product: CASSQLRGISQETQYF.

V and J are TRBV19 and TRBJ1-2, with D possibly TRBD1 on 6 matching bases. CDR1 LNHDA and CDR2 SQIVND come from the germline V gene (reference sequence). The CDR3 is made up of 15 amino acids. CDR3 protein: CAARGDTPLGYGYTF. CDR3 sequence (DNA): TGTGCAGCCCGGGGGGACACTCCTCTGGGCTATGGCTACACCTTC. The whole variable domain, filled in from reference TRBV19 and TRBJ1-2, reads DGGITQSPKYLFRKEGQNVTLSCEQNLNHDAMYWYRQDPGQGLRLIYYSQIVNDFQKGDIAEGYSVSREKKESFPLTVTSAQKNPTAFYLCAARGDTPLGYGYTFGSGTRLTVV.

As regards this clone: At the DNA level, this CDR3 is encoded by other sequences in the same sample as well. CDR3: CASSVGGNTGELFF. As DNA, the CDR3 is TGTGCCAGCAGCGTAGGCGGGAACACCGGGGAGCTGTTTTTT. This sequence joins TRBV9 and TRBJ2-2, with D uncertain. Germline CDR1 and CDR2: SGDLS and YYNGEE. The CDR3 consists of 14 residues. V shed 0 bases and J shed 1 base, with 4 bases lying between them.

The chain employs TRBV6-1 and TRBJ1-6; 10 bases are a match to TRBD1. CDR3 length: 16 residues. The V and J ends lost 2 bases and 13 bases, in that order; junction bases with no gene match: 11. Germline V gene sequence: CDR1 MNHNS, CDR2 SASEGT. Here the CDR3 DNA reads TGTGCCAGCAGTGAAATTACCGGGACAGGGGCCGACCCCCTCCACTTT. This translates into CASSEITGTGADPLHF.

This chain links TRBV2 with TRBJ2-2; 9 bases fit TRBD2. The trim removed 9 bases at V and 5 bases at J, leaving 7 bases unmatched. The germline gives CDR1 SNHLY, CDR2 FYNNEI. The CDR3 spans 14 residues. CDR3 sequence (DNA): TGTGCCAGAACCGGGACTAGCCCTACCGGGGAGCTGTTTTTT. Its protein product is CARTGTSPTGELFF. Full variable domain (rest looked up from reference TRBV2 and TRBJ2-2): EPEVTQTPSHQVTQMGQEVILRCVPISNHLYFYWYRQILGQKVEFLVSFYNNEISEKSEIFDDQFSVERPDGSNFTLKIRSTKLEDSAMYFCARTGTSPTGELFFGEGSRLTVL.

The chain uses TRBV7-9 and TRBJ2-3; D unresolved. The germline V gene has CDR1 SEHNR and CDR2 FQNEAQ (reference sequence). Deletions cut 3 bases from V and 6 bases from J, with 10 bases between. The CDR3 consists of 13 residues. In DNA, the CDR3 is TGTGCCAGCAGCTTCTTAATCGTCGATACGCAGTATTTT. Encoded protein: CASSFLIVDTQYF.

This clone was observed a handful of times. This chain connects TRBV4-3 to TRBJ1-2; D remains unclear. The ends were cut back, 5 bases at V and 5 bases at J, with 12 bases in the middle. CDR3 length equals 13 residues. Germline V gene sequence: CDR1 LGHNA, CDR2 YSLEER. As DNA, the CDR3 is TGCGCCAGCAGCGAAGTGGGGTCGTATGGCTACACCTTC. Its protein is CASSEVGSYGYTF.

V usage is TRBV4-3 and J usage is TRBJ2-5; TRBD2 agrees at 13 bases. The V gene end was trimmed by 4 bases and the J gene end by 5 bases; junction bases not matched to a gene: 7. This CDR3 spans 16 amino acids. CDR1 and CDR2 from the germline V gene are LGHNA and YSLEER. CDR3 in DNA: TGCGCCAGCAGCCCCTCACTAGCGGGGGGGCCGGAGACCCAGTACTTC. Amino acids: CASSPSLAGGPETQYF.

The V and J genes are TRBV11-3 and TRBJ2-2; 7 positions match TRBD2. The CDR3 is made up of 17 amino acids. The germline CDR1 and CDR2 sequences are SGHNT and YENEEA. J gave up 0 bases and V 5 bases, and 9 bases lay outside the gene matches. The CDR3 loop is CASSPWGGSTNTGELFF. Written as DNA, the CDR3 is TGTGCCAGCAGCCCTTGGGGGGGGAGCACGAACACCGGGGAGCTGTTTTTT.

This chain links TRBV4-3 with TRBJ2-5; 11 bases are a match to TRBD2. Trimming removed 5 bases from V and 1 base from J; junction bases left unmatched: 3. There are 15 residues in the CDR3. Germline V gene sequence: CDR1 LGHNA, CDR2 YSLEER. The CDR3 bases are TGCGCCAGCAGCACGGGACTAGCGGTCCAAGAGACCCAGTACTTC. It encodes CASSTGLAVQETQYF.

The V call is TRBV7-3, the J call TRBJ2-1; 10 nucleotides match TRBD2. J lost 3 bases, V lost 2 bases, and 1 base had no gene match. Germline V lookup: CDR1 SGHTA, CDR2 FQGTGA. CDR3 length: 15 residues. CDR3 amino acids: CASSLLAGDYNEQFF. Here the CDR3 DNA reads TGTGCCAGCAGCTTACTAGCGGGGGACTACAATGAGCAGTTCTTC. Full variable domain (outside the CDR3, taken from reference TRBV7-3 and TRBJ2-1): GAGVSQTPSNKVTEKGKYVELRCDPISGHTALYWYRQSLGQGPEFLIYFQGTGAADDSGLPNDRFFAVRPEGSVSTLKIQRTERGDSAVYLCASSLLAGDYNEQFFGPGTRLTVL.

The chain's CDR3 is CASSSRGQRGTEAFF. CDR3 in DNA: TGCGCCAGCAGCTCCAGGGGGCAGAGGGGCACTGAAGCTTTCTTT. The chain has TRBV5-1 and TRBJ1-1; 8 bases fit TRBD1. J lost 4 bases, V lost 3 bases, and 8 bases had no gene match. This CDR3 has 15 amino acids. Germline assignment: CDR1 SGHRS and CDR2 YFSETQ.

The chain joins TRBV15 to TRBJ2-1; D gene unclear. The V gene's germline CDR1 is LNHNV and CDR2 YYDKDF (reference sequence). With 0 bases removed from V and 7 bases from J, the gap between germline ends came to 7 bases. This CDR3 is 13 amino acids long. CDR3 in amino acids: CATSREWGNEQFF. In nucleotides, the CDR3 is TGTGCCACCAGCAGAGAGTGGGGAAATGAGCAGTTCTTC.

The gene calls are TRBV5-4 and TRBJ2-3; D is uncertain. V lost 3 bases and J 4 bases, leaving 18 bases between the germline ends. Germline V lookup: CDR1 SGHNT, CDR2 YYREEE (reference sequence). CDR3 length: 16 residues. The CDR3 reads CASSSIWSPAADTQYF. Written as DNA, the CDR3 is TGTGCCAGCAGCTCAATCTGGTCCCCGGCGGCAGATACGCAGTATTTT.

V gene TRBV5-4 combines with J gene TRBJ1-2, with D possibly matching TRBD1 (5 bases). The germline gives CDR1 SGHNT, CDR2 YYREEE (reference sequence). V lost 1 base and J 3 bases, leaving 13 bases between the germline ends. The CDR3 consists of 15 residues. CDR3 nucleotide sequence: TGTGCCAGCAGCTTGCGGGGGGGAAGTGACTATGGCTACACCTTC. Protein product: CASSLRGGSDYGYTF. The full variable domain, its missing parts supplied by reference TRBV5-4 and TRBJ1-2, is ETGVTQSPTHLIKTRGQQVTLRCSSQSGHNTVSWYQQALGQGPQFIFQYYREEENGRGNFPPRFSGLQFPNYSSELNVNALELDDSALYLCASSLRGGSDYGYTFGSGTRLTVV.

This rearrangement joins TRBV6-5 to TRBJ1-1; D is unresolved. CDR1 is MNHEY, CDR2 SVGAGI, per germline. Trimming pared 5 bases from V and 6 bases from J, leaving 10 bases between. This CDR3 is 12 amino acids long. The CDR3, as DNA: TGTGCCAGCAGTCCTCGTGGCTCTGAAGCTTTCTTT. Its translation: CASSPRGSEAFF.